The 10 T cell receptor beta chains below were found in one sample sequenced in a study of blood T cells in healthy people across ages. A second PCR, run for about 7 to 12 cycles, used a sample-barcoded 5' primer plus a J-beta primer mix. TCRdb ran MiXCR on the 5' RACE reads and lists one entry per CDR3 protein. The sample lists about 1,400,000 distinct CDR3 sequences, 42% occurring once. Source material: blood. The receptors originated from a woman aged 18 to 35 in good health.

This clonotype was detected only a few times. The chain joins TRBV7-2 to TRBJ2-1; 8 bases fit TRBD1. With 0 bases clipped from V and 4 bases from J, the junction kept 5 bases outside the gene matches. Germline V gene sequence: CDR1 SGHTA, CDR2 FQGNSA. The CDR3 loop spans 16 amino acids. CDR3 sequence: CASSLAGTGFYNEQFF. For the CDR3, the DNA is TGTGCCAGCAGCTTAGCCGGGACAGGATTTTACAATGAGCAGTTCTTC.

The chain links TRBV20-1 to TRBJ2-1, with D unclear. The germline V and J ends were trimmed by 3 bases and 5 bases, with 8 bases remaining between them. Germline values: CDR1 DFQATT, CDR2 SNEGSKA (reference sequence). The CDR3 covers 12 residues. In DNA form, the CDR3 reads TGCAGTGCTAGCGGAATCCACAATGAGCAGTTCTTC. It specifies CSASGIHNEQFF.

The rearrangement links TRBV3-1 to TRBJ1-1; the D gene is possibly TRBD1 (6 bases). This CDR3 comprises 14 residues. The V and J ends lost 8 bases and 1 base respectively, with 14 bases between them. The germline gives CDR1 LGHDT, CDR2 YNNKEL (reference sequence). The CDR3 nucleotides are TGTGCCAGCGGGCAGGGGTGGACGAACACTGAAGCTTTCTTT. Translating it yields CASGQGWTNTEAFF.

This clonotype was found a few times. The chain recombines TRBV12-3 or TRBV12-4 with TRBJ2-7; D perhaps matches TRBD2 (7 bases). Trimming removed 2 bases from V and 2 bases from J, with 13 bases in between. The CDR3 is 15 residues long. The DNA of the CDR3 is TGTGCCAGCAGTTTAAGGGGGGGCTTCGCCTACGAGCAGTACTTC. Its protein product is CASSLRGGFAYEQYF.

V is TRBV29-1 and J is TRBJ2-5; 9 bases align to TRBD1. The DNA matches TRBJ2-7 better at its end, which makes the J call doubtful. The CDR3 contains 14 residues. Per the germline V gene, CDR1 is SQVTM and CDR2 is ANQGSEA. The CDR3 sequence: CSVAPGTGLNEQYF. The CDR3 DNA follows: TGCAGCGTTGCGCCCGGGACAGGGCTAAACGAGCAGTACTTC.

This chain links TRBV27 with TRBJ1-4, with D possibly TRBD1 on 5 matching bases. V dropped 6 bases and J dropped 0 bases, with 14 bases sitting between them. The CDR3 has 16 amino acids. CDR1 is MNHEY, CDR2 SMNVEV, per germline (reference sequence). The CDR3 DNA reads TGTGCCAGCAGCCGAAACCGACAGCCAACTAATGAAAAACTGTTTTTT. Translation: CASSRNRQPTNEKLFF. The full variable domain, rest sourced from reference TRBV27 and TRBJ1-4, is EAQVTQNPRYLITVTGKKLTVTCSQNMNHEYMSWYRQDPGLGLRQIYYSMNVEVTDKGDVPEGYKVSRKEKRNFPLILESPSPNQTSLYFCASSRNRQPTNEKLFFGSGTQLSVL.

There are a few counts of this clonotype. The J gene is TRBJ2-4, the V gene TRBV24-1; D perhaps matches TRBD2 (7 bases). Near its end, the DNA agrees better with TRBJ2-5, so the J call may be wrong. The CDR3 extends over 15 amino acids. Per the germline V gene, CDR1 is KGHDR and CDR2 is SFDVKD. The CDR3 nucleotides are TGTGCCACCAGTGACCCTGCGGGGGCCGGGGAGACCCAGTACTTC. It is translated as CATSDPAGAGETQYF.

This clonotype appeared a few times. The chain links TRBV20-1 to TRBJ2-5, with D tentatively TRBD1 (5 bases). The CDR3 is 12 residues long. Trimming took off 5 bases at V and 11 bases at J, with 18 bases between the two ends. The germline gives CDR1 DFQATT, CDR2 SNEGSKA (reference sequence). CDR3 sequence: CSALGQAGEQYF. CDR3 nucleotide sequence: TGCAGTGCTCTTGGACAAGCTGGAGAGCAGTACTTC.

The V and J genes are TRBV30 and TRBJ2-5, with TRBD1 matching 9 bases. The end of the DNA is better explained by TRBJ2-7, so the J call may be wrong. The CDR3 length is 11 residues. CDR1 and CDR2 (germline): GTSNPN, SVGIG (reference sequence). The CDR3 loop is CAGDRVYEQYF. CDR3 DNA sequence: TGTGCCGGGGACAGGGTCTACGAGCAGTACTTC.

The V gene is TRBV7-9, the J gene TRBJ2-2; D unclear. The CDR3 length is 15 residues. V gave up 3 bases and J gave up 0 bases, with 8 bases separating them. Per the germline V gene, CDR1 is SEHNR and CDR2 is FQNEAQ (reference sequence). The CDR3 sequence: CASSFSLANTGELFF. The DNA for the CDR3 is TGTGCCAGCAGCTTCTCTCTCGCGAACACCGGGGAGCTGTTTTTT.